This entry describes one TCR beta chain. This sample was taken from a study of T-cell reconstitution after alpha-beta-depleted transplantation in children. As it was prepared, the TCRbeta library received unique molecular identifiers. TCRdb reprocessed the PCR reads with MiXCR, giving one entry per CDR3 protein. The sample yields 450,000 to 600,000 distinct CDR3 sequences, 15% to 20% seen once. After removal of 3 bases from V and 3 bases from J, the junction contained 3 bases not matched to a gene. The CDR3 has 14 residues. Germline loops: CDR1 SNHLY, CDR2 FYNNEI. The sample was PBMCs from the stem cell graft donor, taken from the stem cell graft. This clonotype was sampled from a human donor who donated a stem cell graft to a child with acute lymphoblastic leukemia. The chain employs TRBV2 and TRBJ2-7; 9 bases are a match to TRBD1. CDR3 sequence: CASSDRDRVYEQYF. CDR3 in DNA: TGTGCCAGCAGTGATCGGGACAGGGTCTACGAGCAGTACTTC.